The clone carrying this T cell receptor beta chain was picked up a small number of times. Its antigen is not known. These data are taken from a study of T-cell reconstitution after alpha-beta-depleted transplantation in children. Whole-study findings and limits: Reportedly, roughly two months post-transplant, alpha-beta T cells arose from several hundred expanded graft clones. Some patients' high day-60 TCRbeta diversity was attributed to recipient cells surviving conditioning. T-cell counts and diversity at one year post-transplant came mainly from newly produced T cells.

Germline CDR1 and CDR2: SGDLS and YYNGEE. V lost 0 bases and J 0 bases, leaving 10 bases between the germline ends. The CDR3 is 15 amino acids. Library preparation (for TCRbeta) was performed with unique molecular identifiers. TCRdb re-analysed the PCR reads in MiXCR, keeping a single row per CDR3 protein. Of around 300,000 distinct CDR3 sequences in the sample, 9.5% to 13% were seen once. The genes are TRBV9 and TRBJ2-7, with a possible D match to TRBD2 (6 bases). The material was PBMCs, obtained before TCRalphabeta/CD19-depleted stem cell transplant. The sequence derives from a boy in the first two years of life with acute myeloid leukemia, due to receive a stem cell transplant. CDR3 DNA sequence: TGTGCCAGCAGCGTAGAAGCGGGCTTCTCCTACGAGCAGTACTTC. This codes for CASSVEAGFSYEQYF. Complete variable domain (other parts from reference TRBV9 and TRBJ2-7): DSGVTQTPKHLITATGQRVTLRCSPRSGDLSVYWYQQSLDQGLQFLIQYYNGEERAKGNILERFSAQQFPDLHSELNLSSLELGDSALYFCASSVEAGFSYEQYFGPGTRLTVT.